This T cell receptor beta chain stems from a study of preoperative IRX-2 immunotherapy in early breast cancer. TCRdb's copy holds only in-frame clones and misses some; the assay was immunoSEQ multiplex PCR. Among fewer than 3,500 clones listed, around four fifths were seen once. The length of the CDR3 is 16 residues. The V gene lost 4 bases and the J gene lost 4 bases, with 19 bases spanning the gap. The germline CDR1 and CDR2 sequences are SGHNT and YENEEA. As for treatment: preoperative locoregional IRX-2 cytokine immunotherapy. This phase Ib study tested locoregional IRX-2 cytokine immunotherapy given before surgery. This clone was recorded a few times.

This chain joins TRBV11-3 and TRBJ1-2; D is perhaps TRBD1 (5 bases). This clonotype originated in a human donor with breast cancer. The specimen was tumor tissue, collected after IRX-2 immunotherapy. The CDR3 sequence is CASSSQPIGTAYGYTF. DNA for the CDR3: TGTGCCAGCAGCTCTCAACCGATCGGGACTGCCTATGGCTACACCTTC.